This TCR beta chain is from a study of Graves' ophthalmopathy and Graves' hyperthyroidism. RNA transcripts yielded amplified TCR beta CDR3 regions. Scientists carried out first-round RT-PCR using HTBI primers and then a second-round multiplex PCR. TCRdb used MiXCR to reprocess the multiplex PCR reads, holding one entry per CDR3 protein. Here the sample spans around 1,000,000 distinct CDR3 sequences, roughly two fifths being singletons. This TCR was sampled from an adult man with Graves' hyperthyroidism. Sequenced input: peripheral blood or thyroid tissue (not recorded which).

This CDR3 is CSASGGGEGTYGYTF. The CDR3 coding sequence is TGCAGTGCTAGCGGAGGGGGCGAGGGTACCTATGGCTACACCTTC. This chain uses TRBV20-1 with TRBJ1-2; 7 bases fit TRBD1. CDR1 is DFQATT, CDR2 SNEGSKA, per germline (reference sequence). This CDR3 has 15 residues. The V and J ends lost 3 bases and 4 bases, in that order; junction bases with no gene match: 11.